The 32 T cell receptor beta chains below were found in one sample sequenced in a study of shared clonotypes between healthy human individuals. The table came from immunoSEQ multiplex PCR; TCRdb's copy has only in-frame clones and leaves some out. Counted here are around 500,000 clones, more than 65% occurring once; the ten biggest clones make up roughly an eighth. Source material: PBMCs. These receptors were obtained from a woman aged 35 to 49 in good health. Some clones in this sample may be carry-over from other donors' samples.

The CDR3 sequence: CASRGTGGASGELFF. In nucleotides, the CDR3 is TGTGCCAGCAGGGGGACAGGGGGCGCTTCCGGGGAGCTGTTTTTT. V gene TRBV25-1 combines with J gene TRBJ1-3; 12 nucleotides line up with TRBD1. The DNA end is a closer match to TRBJ2-2, so the J assignment may be wrong. This CDR3 has 15 amino acids. CDR1 and CDR2 from the germline V gene are MGHDK and SYGVNS.

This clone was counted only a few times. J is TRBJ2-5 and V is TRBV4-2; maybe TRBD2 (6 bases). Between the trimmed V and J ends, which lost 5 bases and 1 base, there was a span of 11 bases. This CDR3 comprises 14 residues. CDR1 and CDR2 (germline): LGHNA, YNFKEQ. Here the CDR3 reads CASSTGLPQETQYF. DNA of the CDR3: TGTGCCAGCAGCACCGGACTACCCCAAGAGACCCAGTACTTC.

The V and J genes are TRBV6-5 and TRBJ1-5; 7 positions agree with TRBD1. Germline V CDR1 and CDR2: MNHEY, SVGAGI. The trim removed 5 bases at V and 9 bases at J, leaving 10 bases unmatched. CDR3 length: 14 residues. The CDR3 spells CASSRQGTQGPQHF. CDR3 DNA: TGTGCCAGCAGTCGACAGGGAACTCAAGGGCCCCAGCATTTT.

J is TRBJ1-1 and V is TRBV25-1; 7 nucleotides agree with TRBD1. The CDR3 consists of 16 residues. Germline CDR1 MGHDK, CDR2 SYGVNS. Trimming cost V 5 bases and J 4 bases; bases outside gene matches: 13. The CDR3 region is CASSPSGARGLTEAFF. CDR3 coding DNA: TGTGCCAGCAGTCCGAGCGGTGCGAGGGGGCTCACTGAAGCTTTCTTT.

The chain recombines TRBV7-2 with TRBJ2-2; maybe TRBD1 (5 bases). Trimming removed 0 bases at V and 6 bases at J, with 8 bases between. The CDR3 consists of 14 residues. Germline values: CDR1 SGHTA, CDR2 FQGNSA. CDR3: CASSLAVGAGELFF. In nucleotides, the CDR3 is TGTGCCAGCAGCTTAGCGGTAGGGGCCGGGGAGCTGTTTTTT.

In DNA, the CDR3 is TGTGCCAGCAGTTTGGCCGGGGGACTAGCGGGAGGGGATACGCAGTATTTT. Translated, it gives CASSLAGGLAGGDTQYF. The chain carries TRBV27 and TRBJ2-3; TRBD2 matches at 16 bases. Losses at the gene ends were 3 bases for V and 6 bases for J; bases not matched to a gene: 6. This CDR3 contains 17 residues. The germline gives CDR1 MNHEY, CDR2 SMNVEV (reference sequence).

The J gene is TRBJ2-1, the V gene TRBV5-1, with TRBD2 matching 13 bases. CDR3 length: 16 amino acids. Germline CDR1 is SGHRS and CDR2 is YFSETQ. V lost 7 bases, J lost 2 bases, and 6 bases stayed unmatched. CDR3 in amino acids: CASRTSGSVAYNEQFF. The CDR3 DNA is TGCGCCAGCCGGACTAGCGGGAGTGTTGCCTACAATGAGCAGTTCTTC.

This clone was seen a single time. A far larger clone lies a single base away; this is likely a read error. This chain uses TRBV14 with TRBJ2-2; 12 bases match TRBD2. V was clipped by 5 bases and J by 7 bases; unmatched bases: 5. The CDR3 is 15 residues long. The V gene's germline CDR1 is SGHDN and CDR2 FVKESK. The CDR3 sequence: CASSMGLAGFGELFF. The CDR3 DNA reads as TGTGCCAGCAGCATGGGACTAGCGGGTTTCGGGGAGCTGTTTTTT.

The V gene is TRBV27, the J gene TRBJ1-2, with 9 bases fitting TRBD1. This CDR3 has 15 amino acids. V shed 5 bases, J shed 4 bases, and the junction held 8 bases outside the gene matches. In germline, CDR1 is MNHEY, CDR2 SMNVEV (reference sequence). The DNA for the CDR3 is TGTGCCAGCAGTCCACGACAGGGGGGCGTCTATGGCTACACCTTC. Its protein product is CASSPRQGGVYGYTF.

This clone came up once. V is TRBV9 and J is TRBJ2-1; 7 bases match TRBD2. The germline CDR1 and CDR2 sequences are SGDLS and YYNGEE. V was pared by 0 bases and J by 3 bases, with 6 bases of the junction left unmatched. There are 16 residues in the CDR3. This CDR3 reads CASSVVGLADYNEQFF. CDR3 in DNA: TGTGCCAGCAGCGTAGTGGGTCTAGCGGACTACAATGAGCAGTTCTTC.

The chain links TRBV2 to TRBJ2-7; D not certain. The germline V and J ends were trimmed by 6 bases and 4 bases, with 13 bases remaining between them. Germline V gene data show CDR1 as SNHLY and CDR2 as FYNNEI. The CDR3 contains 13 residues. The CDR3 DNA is TGTGCCAGCAGCCCCGAGGTCTGGTACGAGCAGTACTTC. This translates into CASSPEVWYEQYF. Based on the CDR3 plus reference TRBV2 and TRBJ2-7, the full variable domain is EPEVTQTPSHQVTQMGQEVILRCVPISNHLYFYWYRQILGQKVEFLVSFYNNEISEKSEIFDDQFSVERPDGSNFTLKIRSTKLEDSAMYFCASSPEVWYEQYFGPGTRLTVT.

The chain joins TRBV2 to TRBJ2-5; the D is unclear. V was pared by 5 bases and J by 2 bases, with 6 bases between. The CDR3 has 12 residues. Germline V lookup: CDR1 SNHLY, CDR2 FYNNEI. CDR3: CASSSQQETQYF. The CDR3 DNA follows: TGTGCCAGCAGTTCGCAACAAGAGACCCAGTACTTC.

CDR3 loop: CATSRDLLAANNEQFF. CDR3 in DNA: TGTGCCACCAGCAGAGATCTACTAGCGGCTAACAATGAGCAGTTCTTC. The chain couples TRBV15 to TRBJ2-1; TRBD2 aligns across 8 bases. Trimming at V came to 0 bases and at J to 5 bases, leaving 6 bases not matched to a gene. The CDR3 runs 16 residues. CDR1 and CDR2 from the germline V gene are LNHNV and YYDKDF (reference sequence). The full variable domain, in which reference TRBV15 and TRBJ2-1 provide the parts outside the CDR3, is DAMVIQNPRYQVTQFGKPVTLSCSQTLNHNVMYWYQQKSSQAPKLLFHYYDKDFNNEADTPDNFQSRRPNTSFCFLDIRSPGLGDTAMYLCATSRDLLAANNEQFFGPGTRLTVL.

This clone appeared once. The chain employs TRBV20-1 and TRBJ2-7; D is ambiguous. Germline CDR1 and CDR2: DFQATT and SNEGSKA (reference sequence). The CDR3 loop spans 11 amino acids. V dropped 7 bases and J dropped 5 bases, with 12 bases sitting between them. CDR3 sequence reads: CSGGPTNEQYF. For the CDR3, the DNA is TGCAGTGGCGGTCCGACAAACGAGCAGTACTTC.

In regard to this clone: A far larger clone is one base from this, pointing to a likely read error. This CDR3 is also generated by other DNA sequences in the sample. The CDR3 DNA reads as TGCAGCGTTGCAAAGGACTTCATTAATAATGAGCAGTTCTTC. Its protein product is CSVAKDFINNEQFF. This chain links TRBV29-1 with TRBJ2-1; possibly TRBD2 for D (5 bases). V lost 4 bases and J lost 7, with 17 bases in between. Germline loops: CDR1 SQVTM, CDR2 ANQGSEA. The CDR3 sequence is 14 residues long.

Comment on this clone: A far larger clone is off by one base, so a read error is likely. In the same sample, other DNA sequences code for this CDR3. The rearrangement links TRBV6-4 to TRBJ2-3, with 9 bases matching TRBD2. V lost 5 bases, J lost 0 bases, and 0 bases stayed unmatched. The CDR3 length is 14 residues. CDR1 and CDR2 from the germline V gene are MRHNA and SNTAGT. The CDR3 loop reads CASSTSGSTDTQYF. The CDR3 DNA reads TGTGCCAGCAGTACTAGCGGGAGCACAGATACGCAGTATTTT.

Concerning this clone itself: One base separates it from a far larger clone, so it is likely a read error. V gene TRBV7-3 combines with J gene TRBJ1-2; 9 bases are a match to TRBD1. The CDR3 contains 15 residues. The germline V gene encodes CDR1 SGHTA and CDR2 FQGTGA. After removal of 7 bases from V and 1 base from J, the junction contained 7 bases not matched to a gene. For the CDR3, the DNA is TGTGCCAGCATCCTGCACAGGGGGCATAACTATGGCTACACCTTC. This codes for CASILHRGHNYGYTF. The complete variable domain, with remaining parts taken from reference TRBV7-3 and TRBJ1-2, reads GAGVSQTPSNKVTEKGKYVELRCDPISGHTALYWYRQSLGQGPEFLIYFQGTGAADDSGLPNDRFFAVRPEGSVSTLKIQRTERGDSAVYLCASILHRGHNYGYTFGSGTRLTVV.

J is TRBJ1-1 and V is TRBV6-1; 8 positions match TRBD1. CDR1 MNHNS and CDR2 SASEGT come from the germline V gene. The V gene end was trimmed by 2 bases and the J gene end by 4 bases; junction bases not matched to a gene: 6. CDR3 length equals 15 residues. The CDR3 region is CASSERGTGFTEAFF. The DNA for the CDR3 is TGTGCCAGCAGTGAACGGGGGACAGGTTTCACTGAAGCTTTCTTT.

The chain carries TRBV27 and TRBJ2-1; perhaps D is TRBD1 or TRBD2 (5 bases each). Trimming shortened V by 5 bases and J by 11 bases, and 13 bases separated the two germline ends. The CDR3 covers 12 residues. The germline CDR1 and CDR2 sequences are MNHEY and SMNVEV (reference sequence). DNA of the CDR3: TGTGCCAGCAGTACTAGGGGCTCCCAGCAGTTCTTC. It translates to CASSTRGSQQFF.

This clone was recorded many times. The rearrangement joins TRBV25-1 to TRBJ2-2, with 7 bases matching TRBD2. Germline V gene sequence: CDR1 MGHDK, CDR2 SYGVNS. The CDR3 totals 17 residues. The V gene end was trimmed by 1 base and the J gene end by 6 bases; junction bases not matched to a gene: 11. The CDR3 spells CASSEWGGIGFPGELFF. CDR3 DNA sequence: TGTGCCAGCAGTGAATGGGGAGGGATAGGGTTTCCCGGGGAGCTGTTTTTT.

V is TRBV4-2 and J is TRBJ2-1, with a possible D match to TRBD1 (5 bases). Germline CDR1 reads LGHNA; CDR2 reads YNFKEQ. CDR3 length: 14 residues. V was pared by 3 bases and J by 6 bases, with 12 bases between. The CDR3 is CASSHVTAPNEQFF. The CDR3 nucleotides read TGTGCCAGCAGCCACGTGACAGCTCCCAATGAGCAGTTCTTC.

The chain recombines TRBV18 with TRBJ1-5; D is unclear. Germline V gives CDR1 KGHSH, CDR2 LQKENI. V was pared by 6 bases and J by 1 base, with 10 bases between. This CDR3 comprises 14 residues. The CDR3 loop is CASSSGKSNQPQHF. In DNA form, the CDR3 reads TGTGCCAGCTCTTCCGGGAAAAGCAATCAGCCCCAGCATTTT.

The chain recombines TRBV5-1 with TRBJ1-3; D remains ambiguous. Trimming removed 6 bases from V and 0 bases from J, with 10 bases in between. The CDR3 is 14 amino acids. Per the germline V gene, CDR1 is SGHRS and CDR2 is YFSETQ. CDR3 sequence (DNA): TGCGCCAGCACCATACACGGCTCTGGAAACACCATATATTTT. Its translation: CASTIHGSGNTIYF.

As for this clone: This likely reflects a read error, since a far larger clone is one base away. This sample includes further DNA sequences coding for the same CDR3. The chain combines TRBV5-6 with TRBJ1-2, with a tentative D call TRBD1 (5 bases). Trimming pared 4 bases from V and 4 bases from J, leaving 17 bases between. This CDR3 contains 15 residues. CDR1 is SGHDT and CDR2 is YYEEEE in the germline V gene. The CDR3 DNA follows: TGTGCCAGCAGCCGTGAGACTAGGGGAGTCTATGGCTACACCTTC. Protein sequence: CASSRETRGVYGYTF.

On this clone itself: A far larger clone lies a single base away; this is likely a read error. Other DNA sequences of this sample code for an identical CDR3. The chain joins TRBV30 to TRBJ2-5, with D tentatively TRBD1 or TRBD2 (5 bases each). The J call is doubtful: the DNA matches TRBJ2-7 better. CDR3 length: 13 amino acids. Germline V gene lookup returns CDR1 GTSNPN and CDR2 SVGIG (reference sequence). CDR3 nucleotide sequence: TGTGCATCGCCGGGACCGTCCATCTACGAGCAGTACTTC. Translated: CASPGPSIYEQYF.

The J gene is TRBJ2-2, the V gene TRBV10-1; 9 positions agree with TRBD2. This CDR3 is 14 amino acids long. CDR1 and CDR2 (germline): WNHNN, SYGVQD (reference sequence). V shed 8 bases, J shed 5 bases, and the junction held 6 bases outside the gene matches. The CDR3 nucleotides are TGCGCCAGCCGGGCGGGAGGGAGTACCGGGGAGCTGTTTTTT. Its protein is CASRAGGSTGELFF.

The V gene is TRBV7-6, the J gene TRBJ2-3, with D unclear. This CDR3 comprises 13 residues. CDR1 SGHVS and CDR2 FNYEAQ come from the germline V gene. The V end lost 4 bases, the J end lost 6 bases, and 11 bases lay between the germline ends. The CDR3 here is CASSSRESDTQYF. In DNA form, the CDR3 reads TGTGCCAGCAGCTCCCGAGAGAGCGATACGCAGTATTTT. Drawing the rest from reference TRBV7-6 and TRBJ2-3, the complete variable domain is GAGVSQSPRYKVTKRGQDVALRCDPISGHVSLYWYRQALGQGPEFLTYFNYEAQQDKSGLPNDRFSAERPEGSISTLTIQRTEQRDSAMYRCASSSRESDTQYFGPGTRLTVL.

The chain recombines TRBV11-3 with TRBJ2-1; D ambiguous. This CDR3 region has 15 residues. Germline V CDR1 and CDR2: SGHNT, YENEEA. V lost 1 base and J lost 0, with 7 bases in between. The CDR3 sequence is CASSLGAGSYNEQFF. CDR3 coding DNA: TGTGCCAGCAGCTTAGGGGCTGGCTCCTACAATGAGCAGTTCTTC.

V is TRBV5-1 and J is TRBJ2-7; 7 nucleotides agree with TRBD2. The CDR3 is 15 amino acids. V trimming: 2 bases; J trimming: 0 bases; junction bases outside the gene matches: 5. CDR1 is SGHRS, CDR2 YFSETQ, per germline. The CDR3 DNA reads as TGCGCCAGCAGCTTCGGGACTACCCTCTCCTACGAGCAGTACTTC. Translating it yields CASSFGTTLSYEQYF.

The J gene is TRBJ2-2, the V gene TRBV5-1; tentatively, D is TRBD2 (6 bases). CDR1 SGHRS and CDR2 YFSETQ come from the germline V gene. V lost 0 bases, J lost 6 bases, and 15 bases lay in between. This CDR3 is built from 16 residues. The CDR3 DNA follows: TGCGCCAGCAGCTTGGACCCCTCGGGCGGGGCCGGGGAGCTGTTTTTT. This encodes CASSLDPSGGAGELFF.

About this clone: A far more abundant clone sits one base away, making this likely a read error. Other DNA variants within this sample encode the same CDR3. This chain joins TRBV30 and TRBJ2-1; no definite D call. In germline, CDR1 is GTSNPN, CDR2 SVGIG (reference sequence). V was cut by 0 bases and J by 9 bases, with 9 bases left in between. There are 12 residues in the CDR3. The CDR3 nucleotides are TGTGCCTGGAGTGTATGGGGTAGTGAGCAGTTCTTC. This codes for CAWSVWGSEQFF.

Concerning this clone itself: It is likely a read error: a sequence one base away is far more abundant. The CDR3 DNA sequence: TGTGCCAGCAGTTTTCCCCGACTAGTGGGAGTTAACAATGAGCAGTTCTTC. Amino acid sequence: CASSFPRLVGVNNEQFF. The chain is built from TRBV28 and TRBJ2-1; a weak D match, TRBD2 (6 bases). Trimming took 3 bases from V and 5 from J, leaving 20 bases between them. CDR3 size: 17 residues. Germline values: CDR1 MDHEN, CDR2 SYDVKM.